The 32 T cell receptor beta chains in this list originate from one sample, sequenced in a study of blood T cell repertoires in COVID-19. Produced via immunoSEQ multiplex PCR; TCRdb's table is partial and in-frame only. Of about 240,000 clones in the sample, 85% to 90% were seen once. The sequencing input was PBMCs or T cells enriched from blood (not recorded which). Source of these receptors: a woman aged 25 to 39 who had recovered from COVID-19.

The gene calls are TRBV4-3 and TRBJ2-1; 9 bases line up with TRBD2. V lost 3 bases and J lost 5; bases outside the gene matches: 2. Germline V gene lookup returns CDR1 LGHNA and CDR2 YSLEER. The CDR3 totals 14 residues. The CDR3, as DNA: TGCGCCAGCAGCCAGGGGACTAGCAACAATGAGCAGTTCTTC. It translates to CASSQGTSNNEQFF.

This chain joins TRBV28 and TRBJ1-1, with D possibly TRBD1 on 6 matching bases. CDR1 is MDHEN and CDR2 is SYDVKM in the germline V gene. Trimming stripped 1 base from V and 1 base from J, with 13 bases between. This CDR3 comprises 16 residues. The CDR3 DNA is TGTGCCAGCAGTTTATCCGCGGGGGCCGGGAACACTGAAGCTTTCTTT. It codes for CASSLSAGAGNTEAFF. Full variable domain (missing parts from reference TRBV28 and TRBJ1-1): DVKVTQSSRYLVKRTGEKVFLECVQDMDHENMFWYRQDPGLGLRLIYFSYDVKMKEKGDIPEGYSVSREKKERFSLILESASTNQTSMYLCASSLSAGAGNTEAFFGQGTRLTVV.

The V and J genes are TRBV3-1 (or the pseudogene TRBV3-2) and TRBJ1-2, with 9 bases aligning to TRBD1. The V and J ends lost 3 bases and 6 bases, in that order; junction bases with no gene match: 5. The length of the CDR3 is 14 residues. Germline assignment: CDR1 LGHDT and CDR2 YNNKEL (reference sequence). This CDR3 reads CASSHRDRADGYTF. The DNA of the CDR3 is TGTGCCAGCAGCCATAGGGACAGGGCTGATGGCTACACCTTC.

The J gene is TRBJ2-1, the V gene TRBV29-1; 9 bases line up with TRBD2. The V segment lost 0 bases and the J segment 8 bases; nucleotides outside the gene matches: 11. Germline V CDR1 and CDR2: SQVTM, ANQGSEA. The CDR3 loop spans 16 amino acids. The CDR3 sequence is CSVEEGSGRKWDEQFF. DNA for the CDR3: TGCAGCGTTGAAGAAGGTAGCGGGAGAAAATGGGATGAGCAGTTCTTC.

V usage is TRBV28 and J usage is TRBJ2-7; TRBD1 aligns across 8 bases. The CDR3 is 14 amino acids. V lost 3 bases and J lost 5; bases outside the gene matches: 6. CDR1 and CDR2 (germline): MDHEN, SYDVKM. CDR3 in amino acids: CASSLQGARNEQYF. Written as DNA, the CDR3 is TGTGCCAGCAGTTTGCAGGGGGCGAGGAACGAGCAGTACTTC.

The chain links TRBV28 to TRBJ1-3; possibly TRBD1 for D (5 bases). The length of the CDR3 is 16 residues. V was clipped by 1 base and J by 4 bases, with 14 bases between them. Germline CDR1 and CDR2: MDHEN and SYDVKM. CDR3 loop: CASSLSGGDSGNTIYF. CDR3 bases: TGTGCCAGCAGTTTATCGGGGGGAGACTCGGGAAACACCATATATTTT.

J is TRBJ1-3 and V is TRBV3-1 (or the pseudogene TRBV3-2), with D tentatively TRBD1 (5 bases). The CDR3 has 17 amino acids. Deletions cut 1 base from V and 0 bases from J, with 13 bases between. Per germline, CDR1 LGHDT and CDR2 YNNKEL (reference sequence). The CDR3 DNA is TGTGCCAGCAGCCAAGGGAATCCAGGGCTCTCTGGAAACACCATATATTTT. Protein: CASSQGNPGLSGNTIYF.

This clone was seen once. The chain joins TRBV19 to TRBJ1-6, with 9 bases that match TRBD1. V lost 5 bases to trimming and J lost 2 bases; unmatched junction nucleotides: 7. Germline CDR1 LNHDA, CDR2 SQIVND (reference sequence). The CDR3 is 17 amino acids. In DNA, the CDR3 is TGTGCCAGTAGTCTCCGGACAGGGGTCGCCTATAATTCACCCCTCCACTTT. It codes for CASSLRTGVAYNSPLHF.

The chain has TRBV11-2 and TRBJ2-7; possibly TRBD1 for D (5 bases). The germline V gene encodes CDR1 SGHAT and CDR2 FQNNGV. This CDR3 spans 13 amino acids. Trimming pared 10 bases from V and 2 bases from J, leaving 15 bases between. CDR3 DNA sequence: TGTGCCACCCGACAGCAGCAAACCTACGAGCAGTACTTC. Its translation is CATRQQQTYEQYF. Full variable domain (remainder filled in from reference TRBV11-2 and TRBJ2-7): EAGVAQSPRYKIIEKRQSVAFWCNPISGHATLYWYQQILGQGPKLLIQFQNNGVVDDSQLPKDRFSAERLKGVDSTLKIQPAKLEDSAVYLCATRQQQTYEQYFGPGTRLTVT.

V usage is TRBV19 and J usage is TRBJ1-1; D is possibly TRBD1 (6 bases). The CDR3 has 15 amino acids. The V end was cut by 4 bases, the J end by 11 bases, with 23 bases between. Per germline, CDR1 LNHDA and CDR2 SQIVND (reference sequence). The CDR3 sequence: CASSTSRQWTQGAFF. CDR3 DNA sequence: TGTGCCAGTAGTACCTCCCGACAGTGGACCCAGGGGGCTTTCTTT.

V usage is TRBV28 and J usage is TRBJ1-1, with D perhaps matching TRBD1 (6 bases). This CDR3 is built from 14 residues. CDR1 is MDHEN and CDR2 is SYDVKM in the germline V gene. Trimming removed 3 bases from V and 1 base from J, with 9 bases in between. The CDR3 DNA sequence: TGTGCCAGCAGTTTTGTCAGGGGGAACACTGAAGCTTTCTTT. Residues: CASSFVRGNTEAFF.

This clone turned up a few times. CDR3 DNA sequence: TGCAGCGCTCATCCCGGACAGCACACTGAAGCTTTCTTT. This codes for CSAHPGQHTEAFF. The V gene is TRBV29-1, the J gene TRBJ1-1; a weak D match, TRBD1 (6 bases). V dropped 7 bases and J dropped 3 bases, with 15 bases sitting between them. The length of the CDR3 is 13 residues. Germline CDR1 SQVTM, CDR2 ANQGSEA.

This rearrangement joins TRBV19 to TRBJ1-5; possibly TRBD1 for D (5 bases). The CDR3 spans 15 residues. Looked up from germline, CDR1 is LNHDA and CDR2 is SQIVND (reference sequence). Trimming removed 6 bases at V and 4 bases at J, with 16 bases between. For the CDR3, the DNA is TGTGCCAGTAGGGTCGGGGGGACTCGGAATCAGCCCCAGCATTTT. It specifies CASRVGGTRNQPQHF. The complete variable domain, with remaining parts taken from reference TRBV19 and TRBJ1-5, reads DGGITQSPKYLFRKEGQNVTLSCEQNLNHDAMYWYRQDPGQGLRLIYYSQIVNDFQKGDIAEGYSVSREKKESFPLTVTSAQKNPTAFYLCASRVGGTRNQPQHFGDGTRLSIL.

The chain combines TRBV29-1 with TRBJ1-2; 9 bases map to TRBD1. This CDR3 is 12 amino acids long. The V gene end was trimmed by 7 bases and the J gene end by 8 bases; junction bases not matched to a gene: 8. In germline, CDR1 is SQVTM, CDR2 ANQGSEA. The CDR3 coding sequence is TGCAGCGCTGACAGGGGGACATACGGCTACACCTTC. Translation: CSADRGTYGYTF. Based on the CDR3 plus reference TRBV29-1 and TRBJ1-2, the full variable domain is SAVISQKPSRDICQRGTSLTIQCQVDSQVTMMFWYRQQPGQSLTLIATANQGSEATYESGFVIDKFPISRPNLTFSTLTVSNMSPEDSSIYLCSADRGTYGYTFGSGTRLTVV.

The rearrangement links TRBV4-1 to TRBJ1-1; 8 positions agree with TRBD1. The V gene end was trimmed by 4 bases and the J gene end by 0 bases; junction bases not matched to a gene: 4. The CDR3 length is 15 residues. Germline loops: CDR1 MGHRA, CDR2 YSYEKL. The CDR3 region is CASSRWTGLNTEAFF. Written as DNA, the CDR3 is TGCGCCAGCAGCCGCTGGACAGGGCTGAACACTGAAGCTTTCTTT.

V usage is TRBV29-1 and J usage is TRBJ1-2; 10 bases fit TRBD1. V trimming: 6 bases; J trimming: 3 bases; junction bases outside the gene matches: 4. The CDR3 is made up of 13 amino acids. In germline, CDR1 is SQVTM, CDR2 ANQGSEA. As DNA, the CDR3 is TGCAGCGTGCGGACAGGGGGAGACTATGGCTACACCTTC. Encoded protein: CSVRTGGDYGYTF.

This sequence joins TRBV6-5 and TRBJ2-1, with D possibly TRBD2 on 5 matching bases. V shed 6 bases and J shed 6 bases, with 15 bases lying between them. CDR1 MNHEY and CDR2 SVGAGI come from the germline V gene. The CDR3 has 14 amino acids. CDR3 sequence: CASRRVGSVNEQFF. CDR3 sequence (DNA): TGTGCCAGCAGGAGAGTAGGGAGCGTCAATGAGCAGTTCTTC.

The chain has TRBV27 and TRBJ2-7, with TRBD1 matching over 10 bases. Germline loops: CDR1 MNHEY, CDR2 SMNVEV (reference sequence). Trimming cost V 5 bases and J 4 bases; bases outside gene matches: 5. This CDR3 is built from 14 residues. CDR3 loop: CASSRDRGLYEQYF. The DNA for the CDR3 is TGTGCCAGCAGTAGGGACAGGGGCCTGTACGAGCAGTACTTC.

CDR3 in DNA: TGCGCCAGCAGCTTGGTGTATAGCGGGAGTTCTGGGGAGCAGTTCTTC. It is translated as CASSLVYSGSSGEQFF. The chain links TRBV5-1 to TRBJ2-1; TRBD2 agrees at 9 bases. Unmatched junction bases numbered 11, after V lost 0 bases and J lost 10 bases. The CDR3 loop spans 16 amino acids. Germline V CDR1 and CDR2: SGHRS, YFSETQ.

The V call is TRBV29-1, the J call TRBJ2-2; D possibly corresponds to TRBD2 (5 bases). Looked up from germline, CDR1 is SQVTM and CDR2 is ANQGSEA. The V end was cut by 7 bases, the J end by 7 bases, with 13 bases between. CDR3 length: 12 amino acids. CDR3 protein: CSGRTGSGELFF. The CDR3 DNA reads as TGCAGCGGAAGGACGGGGAGCGGGGAGCTGTTTTTT.

CDR3 loop: CASSSGRLGTQYF. Here the CDR3 DNA reads TGTGCCAGCAGTTCAGGGCGTCTAGGGACCCAGTACTTC. J is TRBJ2-5 and V is TRBV27; D is possibly TRBD1 (5 bases). The CDR3 contains 13 residues. Germline CDR1 reads MNHEY; CDR2 reads SMNVEV (reference sequence). V gave up 4 bases and J gave up 7 bases, with 13 bases separating them.

The V and J genes are TRBV7-2 and TRBJ2-6; possibly TRBD1 for D (6 bases). Between the trimmed V and J ends, which lost 3 bases and 5 bases, there was a span of 17 bases. Germline V gives CDR1 SGHTA, CDR2 FQGNSA. The CDR3 sequence is 17 residues long. CDR3 region: CASSFGQTPIRANVLTF. CDR3 in DNA: TGTGCCAGCAGCTTCGGACAGACCCCGATAAGGGCCAACGTCCTGACTTTC.

V and J are TRBV7-9 and TRBJ1-3; no reliable D call. The CDR3 loop spans 13 amino acids. V was shortened by 1 base and J by 4 bases, with 5 bases between the two germline ends. Germline assignment: CDR1 SEHNR and CDR2 FQNEAQ (reference sequence). CDR3 bases: TGTGCCAGCAGCTTAGAGCTGGGAAACACCATATATTTT. Translating it yields CASSLELGNTIYF.

J is TRBJ2-6 and V is TRBV10-3; D might be TRBD1 (5 bases). The CDR3 runs 17 residues. Trimming pared 2 bases from V and 4 bases from J, leaving 15 bases between. Germline-derived CDR1 and CDR2 are ENHRY and SYGVKD. DNA for the CDR3: TGTGCCATCAGTGAGACAACACAGGCCCCCGGGGCCAACGTCCTGACTTTC. It yields the protein CAISETTQAPGANVLTF.

The gene calls are TRBV27 and TRBJ1-2; no clear D gene. Germline-derived CDR1 and CDR2 are MNHEY and SMNVEV (reference sequence). The CDR3 length is 12 residues. Trimming took off 5 bases at V and 7 bases at J, with 11 bases between the two ends. The CDR3 region is CASSTYGSGYTF. DNA of the CDR3: TGTGCCAGCAGTACTTACGGGAGTGGCTACACCTTC.

This clone was found once. The J gene is TRBJ2-5, the V gene TRBV19; TRBD1 is a possible D gene (6 bases). The ends were cut back, 8 bases at V and 0 bases at J, with 19 bases in the middle. This CDR3 has 16 residues. Germline lookup yields CDR1 LNHDA and CDR2 SQIVND (reference sequence). CDR3 nucleotides: TGTGCCAGTTCTAGGGGGAGACCGATGTACCAAGAGACCCAGTACTTC. This translates into CASSRGRPMYQETQYF.

The rearrangement links TRBV3-1 (or the pseudogene TRBV3-2) to TRBJ2-1; no clear D gene. Trimming shortened V by 3 bases and J by 0 bases, and 9 bases separated the two germline ends. The germline V gene has CDR1 LGHDT and CDR2 YNNKEL (reference sequence). The CDR3 loop spans 15 amino acids. This chain's CDR3 is CASSQNSHSYNEQFF. The CDR3 DNA reads as TGTGCCAGCAGCCAGAACAGCCACTCCTACAATGAGCAGTTCTTC.

V usage is TRBV28 and J usage is TRBJ2-7, with 10 positions matching TRBD1. Losses at the gene ends were 5 bases for V and 9 bases for J; bases not matched to a gene: 7. CDR1 and CDR2 from the germline V gene are MDHEN and SYDVKM. This CDR3 spans 13 amino acids. The CDR3 reads CASSPGQGVSQYF. CDR3 DNA: TGTGCCAGCAGTCCCGGACAGGGGGTTTCGCAGTACTTC.

This chain links TRBV29-1 with TRBJ2-3; 7 bases align to TRBD2. CDR3 length equals 12 residues. CDR1 and CDR2 from the germline V gene are SQVTM and ANQGSEA. With 5 bases clipped from V and 6 bases from J, the junction kept 5 bases outside the gene matches. This chain's CDR3 is CSVIAGRDTQYF. CDR3 bases: TGCAGCGTTATAGCGGGTCGGGATACGCAGTATTTT.

The V gene is TRBV9, the J gene TRBJ1-2; the match to TRBD1 covers 7 bases. V was pared by 5 bases and J by 4 bases, with 5 bases of the junction left unmatched. Germline CDR1 SGDLS, CDR2 YYNGEE. CDR3 length: 13 residues. For the CDR3, the DNA is TGTGCCAGCAGTCCGGGACAGAGCTATGGCTACACCTTC. This encodes CASSPGQSYGYTF.

The J gene is TRBJ1-3, the V gene TRBV18; 9 nucleotides match TRBD1. V lost 2 bases, J lost 4 bases, and 3 bases stayed unmatched. Per the germline V gene, CDR1 is KGHSH and CDR2 is LQKENI. The CDR3 has 15 amino acids. The CDR3 sequence is CASSPSGQGGNTIYF. In DNA, the CDR3 is TGTGCCAGCTCACCATCGGGACAGGGAGGAAACACCATATATTTT.

The CDR3 DNA sequence: TGTGCCAGCAGCTCAATCCCGGGACTAGCGGGAGATGTCCAGTTCTTC. Translation gives CASSSIPGLAGDVQFF. The V and J genes are TRBV5-6 and TRBJ2-1; 14 bases match TRBD2. This CDR3 region has 16 residues. Trimming removed 3 bases from V and 13 bases from J; junction bases left unmatched: 12. CDR1 is SGHDT, CDR2 YYEEEE, per germline.